A selection of T cell receptor beta chains follows, all from one sample in a study of cytomegalovirus exposure and HLA in healthy donors. Profiling relied on immunoSEQ multiplex PCR, and the TCRdb table lists in-frame clones only, not all of them. Among over 150,000 clones listed, around 92% were seen once. Material for sequencing was PBMCs. The receptors were sampled from a woman younger than 35 in good health and CMV-seropositive. Each CDR3 is given with its conserved first and last residue. The order of the fields is V gene, D gene, CDR3 length, clone size, J gene, CDR3 protein, CDR3 DNA. A D gene is named only where the DNA matches it firmly. Clone size, where shown, is once, few, many, or a class for clones that have expanded.

v_gene: TRBV6-4
d_gene: TRBD2
len: 14
abundance: NA
j_gene: TRBJ2-3
CDR3aa: CASSLAGATDTQYF
CDR3nt: TGTGCCAGCAGTCTAGCGGGAGCCACAGATACGCAGTATTTT

v_gene: TRBV9
d_gene: TRBD1
len: 17
abundance: NA
j_gene: TRBJ2-3
CDR3aa: CASSVDMTGSPPDTQYF
CDR3nt: TGTGCCAGCAGCGTAGATATGACAGGGTCGCCCCCGGATACGCAGTATTTT

v_gene: TRBV30
d_gene: TRBD1
len: 15
abundance: NA
j_gene: TRBJ1-4
CDR3aa: CAWSYGQGAKEKLFF
CDR3nt: TGTGCCTGGTCGTACGGACAGGGGGCCAAGGAAAAACTGTTTTTT

v_gene: TRBV15
d_gene: TRBD2
len: 14
abundance: NA
j_gene: TRBJ2-2
CDR3aa: CATYSGTLTGELFF
CDR3nt: TGTGCCACCTATAGCGGGACTCTCACCGGGGAGCTGTTTTTT

v_gene: TRBV18
d_gene: TRBD1
len: 13
abundance: NA
j_gene: TRBJ2-1
CDR3aa: CASSPDRGHEQFF
CDR3nt: TGTGCCAGCTCACCCGACAGGGGGCATGAGCAGTTCTTC

v_gene: TRBV27
d_gene: TRBD2
len: 16
abundance: NA
j_gene: TRBJ2-7
CDR3aa: CASAASGRPVPYEQYF
CDR3nt: TGTGCCAGCGCGGCTAGCGGGAGGCCCGTCCCCTACGAGCAGTACTTC

v_gene: TRBV28
d_gene: NA
len: 13
abundance: NA
j_gene: TRBJ2-2
CDR3aa: CASRDTTTGELFF
CDR3nt: TGTGCCAGCAGAGATACTACAACCGGGGAGCTGTTTTTT

v_gene: TRBV29-1
d_gene: TRBD1
len: 16
abundance: once
j_gene: TRBJ2-3
CDR3aa: CSVTESNRGRLDTQYF
CDR3nt: TGCAGCGTCACAGAGTCCAACAGGGGGCGTTTGGATACGCAGTATTTT

v_gene: TRBV10-3
d_gene: TRBD1
len: 15
abundance: once
j_gene: TRBJ1-3
CDR3aa: CAITPTGGLGNTIYF
CDR3nt: TGTGCCATCACCCCGACAGGGGGCCTAGGAAACACCATATATTTT

v_gene: TRBV5-1
d_gene: NA
len: 13
abundance: NA
j_gene: TRBJ2-3
CDR3aa: CASRGGSTDTQYF
CDR3nt: TGCGCCAGCAGAGGGGGAAGCACAGATACGCAGTATTTT

v_gene: TRBV6-6
d_gene: NA
len: 16
abundance: NA
j_gene: TRBJ2-2
CDR3aa: CASSFPPRGIAGELFF
CDR3nt: TGTGCCAGCAGTTTCCCCCCCAGGGGAATAGCCGGGGAGCTGTTTTTT

v_gene: TRBV4-3
d_gene: NA
len: 14
abundance: once
j_gene: TRBJ1-1
CDR3aa: CASSPTMKETEAFF
CDR3nt: TGCGCCAGCAGCCCCACCATGAAGGAGACTGAAGCTTTCTTT

v_gene: TRBV7-3
d_gene: NA
len: 15
abundance: NA
j_gene: TRBJ1-1
CDR3aa: CASSLSAGVNTEAFF
CDR3nt: TGTGCCAGCAGCTTAAGTGCGGGGGTGAACACTGAAGCTTTCTTT

v_gene: TRBV7-9
d_gene: NA
len: 16
abundance: once
j_gene: TRBJ1-2
CDR3aa: CASSLGPGGSAYGYTF
CDR3nt: TGTGCCAGCAGCTTGGGACCGGGAGGAAGTGCCTATGGCTACACCTTC

v_gene: TRBV28
d_gene: TRBD1
len: 15
abundance: NA
j_gene: TRBJ2-7
CDR3aa: CASTLRDRAVYEQYF
CDR3nt: TGTGCCAGCACCTTACGGGACAGGGCGGTGTACGAGCAGTACTTC

v_gene: TRBV25-1
d_gene: NA
len: 13
abundance: NA
j_gene: TRBJ2-7
CDR3aa: CASSVGHLYEQYF
CDR3nt: TGTGCCAGCAGTGTTGGACATCTCTACGAGCAGTACTTC

v_gene: TRBV19
d_gene: NA
len: 14
abundance: NA
j_gene: TRBJ2-1
CDR3aa: CASSMGDTAHEQFF
CDR3nt: TGTGCCAGTAGTATGGGGGACACCGCACATGAGCAGTTCTTC

v_gene: TRBV4-2
d_gene: TRBD1
len: 16
abundance: NA
j_gene: TRBJ1-5
CDR3aa: CASSQTGQVPNQPQHF
CDR3nt: TGTGCCAGCAGCCAGACAGGACAGGTTCCCAATCAGCCCCAGCATTTT

v_gene: TRBV5-8
d_gene: NA
len: 14
abundance: NA
j_gene: TRBJ1-5
CDR3aa: CASSFSGWGQPQHF
CDR3nt: TGTGCCAGCAGCTTTTCGGGGTGGGGTCAGCCCCAGCATTTT

v_gene: TRBV4-1
d_gene: TRBD2
len: 14
abundance: NA
j_gene: TRBJ2-1
CDR3aa: CASSQEGLHNEQFF
CDR3nt: TGCGCCAGCAGCCAAGAGGGACTACACAATGAGCAGTTCTTC

v_gene: TRBV2
d_gene: TRBD2
len: 15
abundance: once
j_gene: TRBJ2-1
CDR3aa: CASSEEAGPYNEQFF
CDR3nt: TGTGCCAGCAGTGAAGAAGCGGGACCTTACAATGAGCAGTTCTTC

v_gene: TRBV6-5
d_gene: NA
len: 12
abundance: NA
j_gene: TRBJ2-1
CDR3aa: CASSRQDNEQFF
CDR3nt: TGTGCCAGCAGCCGCCAGGACAATGAGCAGTTCTTC

v_gene: TRBV6-1
d_gene: NA
len: 15
abundance: NA
j_gene: TRBJ2-5
CDR3aa: CASSEAAPQRETQYF
CDR3nt: TGTGCCAGCAGTGAAGCAGCTCCCCAGAGGGAGACCCAGTACTTC

v_gene: TRBV27
d_gene: NA
len: 15
abundance: NA
j_gene: TRBJ1-1
CDR3aa: CASLPRLLPHTEAFF
CDR3nt: TGTGCCAGCCTACCCCGCCTCCTTCCGCACACTGAAGCTTTCTTT

v_gene: TRBV5-4
d_gene: NA
len: 14
abundance: NA
j_gene: TRBJ1-1
CDR3aa: CASSLGGRDTEAFF
CDR3nt: TGTGCCAGCAGCCTTGGGGGCAGGGACACTGAAGCTTTCTTT

v_gene: TRBV15
d_gene: NA
len: 12
abundance: NA
j_gene: TRBJ2-5
CDR3aa: CATALDQETQYF
CDR3nt: TGTGCCACAGCCTTAGACCAAGAGACCCAGTACTTC

v_gene: TRBV5-4
d_gene: TRBD2
len: 16
abundance: NA
j_gene: TRBJ2-5
CDR3aa: CASSPRGSGDQETQYF
CDR3nt: TGTGCCAGCAGCCCCCGGGGTAGCGGGGATCAAGAGACCCAGTACTTC

v_gene: TRBV6-1
d_gene: NA
len: 15
abundance: once
j_gene: TRBJ1-2
CDR3aa: CASSLRQTSNYGYTF
CDR3nt: TGTGCCAGCAGCTTACGACAGACATCTAACTATGGCTACACCTTC

v_gene: TRBV30
d_gene: NA
len: 13
abundance: NA
j_gene: TRBJ2-2
CDR3aa: CAWGDRPTGELFF
CDR3nt: TGTGCCTGGGGCGACAGGCCTACCGGGGAGCTGTTTTTT

v_gene: TRBV5-1
d_gene: TRBD1
len: 15
abundance: NA
j_gene: TRBJ1-1
CDR3aa: CASSPAGGAGTEAFF
CDR3nt: TGCGCCAGCAGCCCCGCAGGGGGCGCGGGCACTGAAGCTTTCTTT

v_gene: TRBV5-1
d_gene: NA
len: 14
abundance: NA
j_gene: TRBJ1-1
CDR3aa: CASSLVSGNTEAFF
CDR3nt: TGCGCCAGCAGCTTGGTTTCCGGGAACACTGAAGCTTTCTTT

v_gene: TRBV19
d_gene: NA
len: 11
abundance: NA
j_gene: TRBJ2-7
CDR3aa: CASRVDSEQYF
CDR3nt: TGTGCCAGTAGGGTAGACAGCGAGCAGTACTTC

v_gene: TRBV30
d_gene: NA
len: 12
abundance: NA
j_gene: TRBJ2-1
CDR3aa: CAWSLRVTEQFF
CDR3nt: TGTGCCTGGAGCCTCAGGGTCACGGAGCAGTTCTTC

v_gene: TRBV7-3
d_gene: TRBD1
len: 15
abundance: few
j_gene: TRBJ2-7
CDR3aa: CASSLGTGFSYEQYF
CDR3nt: TGTGCCAGCAGCTTAGGGACAGGGTTCTCCTACGAGCAGTACTTC

v_gene: TRBV7-2
d_gene: TRBD2
len: 14
abundance: once
j_gene: TRBJ2-7
CDR3aa: CASSPGTSWSEQYF
CDR3nt: TGTGCCAGCAGCCCTGGGACTAGCTGGTCCGAGCAGTACTTC

v_gene: TRBV10-1
d_gene: TRBD1
len: 14
abundance: NA
j_gene: TRBJ2-2
CDR3aa: CASSRDRATGELFF
CDR3nt: TGCGCCAGCAGCCGGGACAGGGCCACCGGGGAGCTGTTTTTT

v_gene: TRBV30
d_gene: NA
len: 11
abundance: NA
j_gene: TRBJ2-5
CDR3aa: CAWSIEETQYF
CDR3nt: TGTGCCTGGAGTATAGAAGAGACCCAGTACTTC

v_gene: TRBV9
d_gene: TRBD1
len: 14
abundance: NA
j_gene: TRBJ1-4
CDR3aa: CASSGGTGNEKLFF
CDR3nt: TGTGCCAGCAGCGGCGGGACAGGGAATGAAAAACTGTTTTTT

v_gene: TRBV5-6
d_gene: NA
len: 13
abundance: NA
j_gene: TRBJ2-1
CDR3aa: CASSLTGYNEQFF
CDR3nt: TGTGCCAGCAGCTTGACAGGGTACAATGAGCAGTTCTTC

v_gene: TRBV7-8
d_gene: NA
len: 13
abundance: NA
j_gene: TRBJ2-1
CDR3aa: CASSLGSYNEQFF
CDR3nt: TGTGCCAGCAGCTTAGGCAGCTACAATGAGCAGTTCTTC

v_gene: TRBV28
d_gene: NA
len: 13
abundance: NA
j_gene: TRBJ1-2
CDR3aa: CASSFTGRYGYTF
CDR3nt: TGTGCCAGCAGTTTTACGGGGAGGTATGGCTACACCTTC

v_gene: TRBV9
d_gene: NA
len: 15
abundance: NA
j_gene: TRBJ1-4
CDR3aa: CASSVNRASGEKLFF
CDR3nt: TGTGCCAGCAGCGTAAACAGGGCCTCGGGTGAAAAACTGTTTTTT

v_gene: TRBV5-4
d_gene: NA
len: 15
abundance: NA
j_gene: TRBJ2-5
CDR3aa: CASSLDARRVETQYF
CDR3nt: TGTGCCAGCAGCTTGGACGCGCGGCGGGTAGAGACCCAGTACTTC

v_gene: TRBV25-1
d_gene: TRBD2
len: 15
abundance: few
j_gene: TRBJ2-7
CDR3aa: CASRVTSGYSYEQYF
CDR3nt: TGTGCCAGCAGGGTGACTAGCGGTTACTCCTACGAGCAGTACTTC

v_gene: TRBV7-3
d_gene: NA
len: 13
abundance: NA
j_gene: TRBJ1-1
CDR3aa: CASSLIGQNEAFF
CDR3nt: TGTGCCAGCAGCTTAATAGGACAGAACGAAGCTTTCTTT

v_gene: TRBV25-1
d_gene: TRBD1
len: 15
abundance: NA
j_gene: TRBJ2-7
CDR3aa: CASSEVGTGLYEQYF
CDR3nt: TGTGCCAGCAGTGAAGTTGGGACAGGCCTCTACGAGCAGTACTTC

v_gene: TRBV6-5
d_gene: TRBD1
len: 15
abundance: NA
j_gene: TRBJ2-7
CDR3aa: CASNFGSGQYYEQYF
CDR3nt: TGTGCCAGCAACTTCGGATCGGGACAGTACTACGAGCAGTACTTC

v_gene: TRBV4-1
d_gene: NA
len: 17
abundance: NA
j_gene: TRBJ2-1
CDR3aa: CASSQGEGGISYNEQFF
CDR3nt: TGCGCCAGCAGCCAAGGCGAAGGAGGAATCTCCTACAATGAGCAGTTCTTC

v_gene: TRBV2
d_gene: NA
len: 15
abundance: NA
j_gene: TRBJ2-1
CDR3aa: CASSEGGAVPNEQFF
CDR3nt: TGTGCCAGCAGTGAGGGCGGGGCCGTTCCTAATGAGCAGTTCTTC

v_gene: TRBV11-3
d_gene: NA
len: 14
abundance: NA
j_gene: TRBJ2-1
CDR3aa: CASSPRGWYNEQFF
CDR3nt: TGTGCCAGCAGCCCCAGGGGATGGTACAATGAGCAGTTCTTC

v_gene: TRBV7-3
d_gene: NA
len: 11
abundance: NA
j_gene: TRBJ2-1
CDR3aa: CASTPTGEQFF
CDR3nt: TGTGCCAGCACACCGACAGGTGAGCAGTTCTTC

v_gene: TRBV7-3
d_gene: NA
len: 14
abundance: NA
j_gene: TRBJ1-2
CDR3aa: CASSLMYGAEGYTF
CDR3nt: TGTGCCAGCAGCTTAATGTATGGGGCTGAGGGCTACACCTTC

v_gene: TRBV6-6
d_gene: TRBD2
len: 16
abundance: NA
j_gene: TRBJ2-5
CDR3aa: CASSYWGLAGQETQYF
CDR3nt: TGTGCCAGCAGTTACTGGGGACTAGCGGGTCAAGAGACCCAGTACTTC

v_gene: TRBV5-6
d_gene: NA
len: 12
abundance: NA
j_gene: TRBJ2-7
CDR3aa: CASSLDRDEQYF
CDR3nt: TGTGCCAGCAGCTTGGATCGCGACGAGCAGTACTTC

v_gene: TRBV2
d_gene: NA
len: 12
abundance: NA
j_gene: TRBJ1-1
CDR3aa: CASRRLNTEAFF
CDR3nt: TGTGCCAGCAGGCGCCTAAACACTGAAGCTTTCTTT